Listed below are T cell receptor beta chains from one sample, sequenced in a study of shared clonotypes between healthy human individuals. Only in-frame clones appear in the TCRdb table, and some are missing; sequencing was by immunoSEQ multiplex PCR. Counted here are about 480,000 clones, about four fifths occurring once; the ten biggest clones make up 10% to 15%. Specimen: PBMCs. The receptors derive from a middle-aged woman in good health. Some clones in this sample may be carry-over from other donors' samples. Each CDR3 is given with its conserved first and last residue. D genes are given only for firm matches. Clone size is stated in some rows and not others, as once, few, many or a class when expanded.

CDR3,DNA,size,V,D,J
CASSEGFNTEAFF,TGCGCCAGCAGCGAAGGGTTTAACACTGAAGCTTTCTTT,few,TRBV5-1,NA,TRBJ1-1
CASSETGPRTDTQYF,TGCGCCAGCAGCGAGACAGGGCCCCGCACAGATACGCAGTATTTT,NA,TRBV5-1,TRBD1,TRBJ2-3
CASTRLVRGDYGYTF,TGTGCCAGCACCCGGTTAGTACGGGGTGACTATGGCTACACCTTC,NA,TRBV6-1,NA,TRBJ1-2
CASSAGGQETQYF,TGTGCCAGCAGTGCGGGAGGGCAAGAGACCCAGTACTTC,NA,TRBV6-1,TRBD2,TRBJ2-5
CASSLWTGQFF,TGTGCCAGCAGTTTATGGACAGGGCAGTTCTTC,NA,TRBV28,NA,TRBJ2-1
CASTPGSGTFYEQYF,TGTGCCAGTACCCCGGGGAGCGGGACTTTCTACGAGCAGTACTTC,NA,TRBV19,TRBD2,TRBJ2-7
CAGYRGNEQYF,TGTGCCGGTTACAGGGGGAACGAGCAGTACTTC,NA,TRBV30,TRBD1,TRBJ2-7
CASSLGTGRETQYF,TGTGCCAGCAGCTTAGGAACAGGGCGGGAGACCCAGTACTTC,NA,TRBV7-9,NA,TRBJ2-5
CASSSYGTRPPNEQFF,TGTGCCAGCAGCTCTTACGGGACTAGACCCCCCAATGAGCAGTTCTTC,NA,TRBV7-2,TRBD2,TRBJ2-1
CASSAGLAGLTDTQYF,TGTGCCAGCAGCGCAGGACTAGCGGGACTGACAGATACGCAGTATTTT,NA,TRBV13,TRBD2,TRBJ2-3